This TCR beta chain was obtained from a study of blood T cells in healthy people across ages. Study results and limitations: When one million T cells were used, diversity estimates were thought to be underestimates.

Then a second PCR, running about 6 to 11 cycles, was carried out with a sample-barcoded 5' primer and a J-beta primer mix. TCRdb itself ran the 5' RACE reads through MiXCR, one entry per CDR3 protein. The sample has about 970,000 distinct CDR3 sequences, roughly half seen once. This clonotype turned up a few times. Its specificity is unknown. Trimming took 1 base from V and 15 from J, leaving 10 bases between them. The CDR3 totals 12 residues. The V gene's germline CDR1 is MGHRA and CDR2 YSYEKL. The sequence came from a woman aged 55-75 years in good health. The sequenced sample consisted of blood. The rearrangement links TRBV4-1 to TRBJ1-6; D is undetermined. CDR3 loop: CASSQVRGSLHF. The DNA for the CDR3 is TGCGCCAGCAGCCAAGTAAGAGGGAGCCTCCACTTT.